This TCR beta chain is drawn from a study of blood T cells in healthy people across ages. Whole-study findings and limits: Long-lived donors had more naive CD4+ cells and higher diversity than aged donors. Researchers deemed the diversity estimates from one million T cells underestimates.

This clonotype appeared a few times. As yet, its antigen is unknown. V shed 4 bases and J 7 bases; nucleotides not matched to a gene: 5. Germline V gene sequence: CDR1 WSHSY, CDR2 SAAADI. The CDR3 loop spans 14 amino acids. Total RNA extracted from each sample amounted to at least 5 micrograms. Primers used in a second PCR of roughly 6 to 12 cycles were a sample-barcoded 5' primer and a J-beta primer mix. TCRdb ran MiXCR on the 5' RACE reads and lists one entry per CDR3 protein. The profile shows about 1,800,000 distinct CDR3 sequences, approximately 30% of them singletons. This chain uses TRBV10-2 with TRBJ2-1; 9 bases line up with TRBD2. The sample consisted of blood. The origin of this receptor is a woman between 25 and 40 years old in good health. This CDR3 reads CASSAGTSQNEQFF. CDR3 DNA sequence: TGCGCCAGCAGTGCCGGGACTAGCCAAAATGAGCAGTTCTTC.